This entry concerns a single T cell receptor beta chain. The data originate from a study of blood T cell repertoires in COVID-19. As for the study in general: Sites in the United States, Italy and Spain provided acute and convalescent COVID-19 samples.

V was pared by 4 bases and J by 8 bases, with 6 bases of the junction left unmatched. Germline CDR1 reads LGHNT; CDR2 reads FRNRAP. The CDR3 extends over 14 amino acids. The assay was immunoSEQ multiplex PCR, and TCRdb's table has in-frame clones only and misses some. The sample lists some 100,000 clones; around nine tenths were seen once. V usage is TRBV12-5 and J usage is TRBJ2-1; 9 bases align to TRBD2. Sequencing was done on a sample of peripheral blood. The origin of this receptor is a woman of 80 years or more with active COVID-19. CDR3 sequence: CASGSGTSMDEQFF. The CDR3 coding sequence is TGTGCTAGTGGTTCCGGGACTAGCATGGATGAGCAGTTCTTC. Combining the CDR3 with reference TRBV12-5 and TRBJ2-1 gives the whole variable domain DARVTQTPRHKVTEMGQEVTMRCQPILGHNTVFWYRQTMMQGLELLAYFRNRAPLDDSGMPKDRFSAEMPDATLATLKIQPSEPRDSAVYFCASGSGTSMDEQFFGPGTRLTVL.